This T cell receptor beta chain was observed in a study of shared clonotypes between healthy human individuals (dated by TCRdb to the early 2020s). Study-wide context: The cohort comprised two women and three men aged 18 to 49 years. Each donor's leukapheresis produced roughly between roughly 0.85 and 10 billion PBMCs. The study deeply sequenced blood TCR repertoires of several healthy adults to estimate repertoire size and the extent of clonotype sharing between individuals. To increase sequencing depth and limit assay-specific biases, different laboratories used diverse techniques to prepare libraries and sequence TCR repertoires. For each donor, CD4 naive and CD4 memory were each given three plates, CD8 naive was given two plates, and CD8 memory was given one plate.

Healthy HIV-negative adults with no recently reported acute infections or vaccinations were included as donors. Every donor was a Caucasian adult living in Nashville, Tennessee, USA. CD8 memory samples consisted of magnetically selected CD45RO+ cells combined with CCR7-negative CD45RA+ effector memory (TemRA) cells. After blood collection by leukapheresis, PBMCs were isolated using Ficoll-Histopaque density gradient centrifugation and then cryopreserved in the vapor phase of liquid nitrogen. Analytical flow cytometry was used to check the purity and quantity of each magnetically sorted T cell population. Genomic DNA was isolated from each sorted fraction and quantified by UV absorbance on a Nanodrop 2000c. Using the deep immunoSEQ assay, TCR CDR3 regions were amplified from genomic DNA by multiplex PCR. For each cell subset, the extracted genomic DNA was distributed evenly across all wells of several immunoSEQ 96-well plates, and each plate served as one replicate. For sorted subsets, about 210 ng of genomic DNA, equivalent to around 29,000 T cell genomes, went into each replicate PCR. The purified libraries were quantified using a Qubit 3.0 fluorometer, sized with a Bioanalyzer 2100, and then quantified again using the KAPA Library Quantification kit. A separate single-read 150-cycle Illumina NextSeq 550 flow cell was used to sequence each immunoSEQ 96-well plate. The authors processed their data as follows. Because only junctional sequences without quality scores were contained in the immunoSEQ output, filtering matching that applied to full-length reads could not be performed. Sequences were annotated with PyIR, a Python wrapper for IgBLAST v1.9, and V/J genes and CDR3 were assigned using IMGT germline references. Reads were filtered out if the reads had weak V/J assignments (E-value above 1e-6), no CDR3, stop codons, out-of-frame junctions, or ambiguous translated residues. V3J clonotypes were defined as sequences sharing an identical inferred V gene, J gene, and CDR3 amino acid sequence. The percentage overlap between two repertoires was calculated by dividing the number of shared unique clonotypes by the size of the smaller repertoire. Repertoire richness was assessed with RTK rarefaction, the Chao1 estimator, and Recon v2.1 estimates of unobserved clonotypes. For all TCRbeta clonotypes obtained by the gDNA method from several donors, generation probabilities were computed with OLGA. The immuneACCESS repertoire file appears here via TCRdb, limited to in-frame rearrangements. These files lack a portion of the clones; in checked studies, under half of the deficit traces to unresolved V genes, and the cause of the others is not known. The D gene and trimming were derived from the DNA, and the V and J assignments and clone size from that table. The sample records around 300,000 clones, roughly 84% of which are singletons. 15% to 20% of the sample belongs to the ten largest clones.

In the case of this clone: Its antigen is still unknown. No per-base quality is available; no much larger clone lies one base away.

From cysteine to phenylalanine, the CDR3 is 15 amino acids long. The CDR3 DNA has 45 bases and is translated from base 1. The germline V gene (reference sequence) sets CDR1 to GTSNPN and CDR2 to SVGIG. The V end loses 5 bases and the J end loses 4 bases, and a stretch of 20 bases separates them. Overall results and qualifications from the work: Because the study included a small number of donors, the genetic and exposure-history diversity represented was limited. Clonotypes shared by all four sorted-subset donors showed higher generation probabilities than non-shared clonotypes. Rarefaction of sorted-subset datasets indicated incomplete sequencing despite the large sequencing depth. Sampling was restricted to blood, and TCR repertoires in tissues likely differ from the TCR repertoires found in blood. Naive subsets generally had larger estimated clonotype richness than memory subsets did. Pairwise subsampling indicated that sequencing depth was expected to affect the degree of clonotype sharing among donors. Sharing across several donors was observed for approximately 5% of naive CD4, less than 4% of naive CD8, about 2.3% of memory CD4, and around 0.42% of memory CD8 clonotypes.

This TCR derives from a man younger than 35 in good health. Sample: memory CD8+ T cells sorted from blood. The cell subset or site label, read with the paper, signifies: CD45RO+ cells pooled with CCR7-negative TemRA cells. This chain is built from TRBV30 and TRBJ1-1, with no confident D gene call. The DNA sequence reads TGTGCCTGGTCACCCTCGGTAGGGAGAGGCACTGAAGCTTTCTTT. This translates into CAWSPSVGRGTEAFF.